The rows below give T cell receptor beta chains drawn from one sample of a study of post-analysis software for immune sequencing data. One entry per CDR3 protein, called by TCRdb with MiXCR from the PCR reads. Among a few hundred thousand distinct CDR3 sequences listed, approximately 34% were seen once. What was sequenced was blood. The receptors come from a girl between 10 and 17 years old with multiple sclerosis. The CDR3 runs from the conserved cysteine through the conserved F or W. The D gene is left open where the match is weak. Not every row has a clone size; where given, it reads once, few, many or a size class.

abundance	v_gene	d_gene	j_gene	CDR3nt	CDR3aa
NA	TRBV12-3/TRBV12-4	TRBD2	TRBJ2-3	TGTGCCAGCATGTCCAGCGGGACGGTAAATACGCAGTATTTT	CASMSSGTVNTQYF
NA	TRBV20-1	TRBD2	TRBJ2-1	TGCAGTGCGTCCCTAGCGGGGGGGCGACTGGCGTTCTTC	CSASLAGGRLAFF
medium-sized	TRBV18	NA	TRBJ2-5	TGTGCCAGCTCACCACCGGGGCTGGAGACCCAGTACTTC	CASSPPGLETQYF
NA	TRBV5-1	TRBD1	TRBJ1-1	TGCGCCAGCAGCCCGGACAGGGGAACAACGAACACTGAAGCTTTCTTT	CASSPDRGTTNTEAFF
many	TRBV28	NA	TRBJ1-5	TGTGCCAGCAGCCCGTTATCTGGGGAGAAGAAGCCCCAGCATTTT	CASSPLSGEKKPQHF
many	TRBV29-1	NA	TRBJ1-2	TGCAGCGTTGAAGATCTACAAGTTGGCTACACCTTC	CSVEDLQVGYTF
NA	TRBV14	TRBD1	TRBJ2-3	TGTGCCAGCAGCCAAGTACAGGGGTTCGGAACAGATACGCAGTATTTT	CASSQVQGFGTDTQYF
few	TRBV7-2	NA	TRBJ2-7	TGTGCCAGCAGCTTGAGCTCCTACGAGCAGTACTTC	CASSLSSYEQYF
many	TRBV7-9	NA	TRBJ2-7	TGTGCCAGCAGCCTCCCCGGTTCCTACGAGCAGTACTTC	CASSLPGSYEQYF
NA	TRBV20-1	NA	TRBJ1-4	TGCAGTGCTAGGCCTTTCGGGGCAACTAATGAAAAACTGTTTTTT	CSARPFGATNEKLFF
NA	TRBV20-1	NA	TRBJ1-6	TGCAGTGCTTACCGGGCCATCAATTCATCCCTCCACTTT	CSAYRAINSSLHF
many	TRBV3-1	NA	TRBJ2-1	TGTGCCAGCAGCCAGAATGGGAGGAGGGGATACAATGAGCAGTTCTTC	CASSQNGRRGYNEQFF
few	TRBV5-6	NA	TRBJ2-2	TGTGCCAGCAGCTTGATCGCGAACACCGGGGAGCTGTTTTTT	CASSLIANTGELFF
many	TRBV6-5	NA	TRBJ2-6	TGTGCCAGCAGTTCAGGGGCTGGGGCCAACGTCCTGACTTTC	CASSSGAGANVLTF
NA	TRBV5-1	TRBD1	TRBJ2-7	TGCGCCAGCAGCTTGGGACAGGGGGCCTCCTACGGGCAGTACTTC	CASSLGQGASYGQYF
once	TRBV19	NA	TRBJ1-5	TGTGCCAGTAGTAGAGCCGGGACCTTCGGCAATCAGCCCCAGCATTTT	CASSRAGTFGNQPQHF
many	TRBV6-5	TRBD1	TRBJ1-6	TGTGCCAGCACCCTGGGACAGCCTAATTCACCCCTCCACTTT	CASTLGQPNSPLHF
NA	TRBV29-1	NA	TRBJ2-1	TGCAGCGTTGAGGGGGGTCTGAGCCCCTGCAATGAGCAGTTCTTC	CSVEGGLSPCNEQFF
NA	TRBV20-1	NA	TRBJ2-1	TGCAGTGCTAGAGATCCCAGGGGCTATGAGCAGTTCTTC	CSARDPRGYEQFF
many	TRBV5-1	NA	TRBJ2-5	TGCGCCAGCAGCTTGCGGCGCCAACAAGAGACCCAGTACTTC	CASSLRRQQETQYF
NA	TRBV7-9	TRBD2	TRBJ2-1	TGTGCCAGCAGCTTTGGACTAGCGGGGGCTGGGGATGAGCAGTTCTTC	CASSFGLAGAGDEQFF
few	TRBV2	NA	TRBJ1-5	TGTGCCAGCAGTGAATACCCCGACATCCAGCATTTT	CASSEYPDIQHF
NA	TRBV20-1	TRBD1	TRBJ1-5	TGCAGTGCTAGAGCAACAGGGGGGGCGGGCCAGCCCCAGCATTTT	CSARATGGAGQPQHF
NA	TRBV7-9	TRBD1	TRBJ1-6	TGTGCCAGCAGCTTAGGCGGGACAGGGGGCGAATCACCCCTCCACTTT	CASSLGGTGGESPLHF
many	TRBV25-1	NA	TRBJ2-6	TGTGCCAGCAGTGAATTGACGTTTGCTGGGGCCAACGTCCTGACTTTC	CASSELTFAGANVLTF
NA	TRBV20-1	TRBD2	TRBJ2-5	TGCAGTGCCTCGACTAGCCCCTCGCAAGAGACCCAGTACTTC	CSASTSPSQETQYF
once	TRBV20-1	NA	TRBJ2-7	TGCAGTGCTAGAGGGGGCCGCCAGTACTTC	CSARGGRQYF
many	TRBV20-1	TRBD2	TRBJ2-3	TGCAGTGCCCGGACGGGGGGGCCGGGCACAGATACGCAGTATTTT	CSARTGGPGTDTQYF
many	TRBV9	TRBD1	TRBJ1-6	TGTGCCAGCAGCCGGGACAGGAATAATTCACCCCTCCACTTT	CASSRDRNNSPLHF
many	TRBV10-3	NA	TRBJ1-2	TGTGCCATCAGTGAGTACCCTTTCCCCCGGAGCCCTAACTATGGCTACACCTTC	CAISEYPFPRSPNYGYTF
many	TRBV20-1	NA	TRBJ1-6	TGCAGTGCTCGGAACGGGAGCTCCTATAATTCACCCCTCCACTTT	CSARNGSSYNSPLHF
once	TRBV20-1	TRBD2	TRBJ2-7	TGCAGTGCTAGGGGCCCGACTAGCGGGGCGGACGAGCAGTACTTC	CSARGPTSGADEQYF
NA	TRBV2	NA	TRBJ2-2	TGTGCCAGCAGTGAATCTGGGCAGGTCCGGGACACCGGGGAGCTGTTTTTT	CASSESGQVRDTGELFF
few	TRBV24-1	NA	TRBJ2-1	TGTGCCACCAGTGAGACGGGGACTCGCCGTAATGAGCAGTTCTTC	CATSETGTRRNEQFF
NA	TRBV7-2	TRBD2	TRBJ2-7	TGTGCCAGCAGCTTAGCTAGCGGGAGTGGTTACGAGCAGTACTTC	CASSLASGSGYEQYF
many	TRBV4-2	NA	TRBJ1-6	TGTGCCAGCAGCCAAGAAAAAGGAAGATACTCACCCCTCCACTTT	CASSQEKGRYSPLHF
NA	TRBV5-1	TRBD2	TRBJ2-2	TGCGTCAGCAGCTTGGTTGCTAGCGGTGGGAACACCGGGGAGCTGTTTTTT	CVSSLVASGGNTGELFF
NA	TRBV13	NA	TRBJ2-1	TGTGCCAGCAGCGACTTCGGGAGAGCCGACAATGAGCAGTTCTTC	CASSDFGRADNEQFF
many	TRBV12-3/TRBV12-4	NA	TRBJ1-5	TGTGCCAGCAGCAGGGAGATGGGTCAGCCCCAGCATTTT	CASSREMGQPQHF
many	TRBV7-8	NA	TRBJ2-4	TGTGCCAGCAGCTCCCTGGATCGGGGGACGACCCTAGCCAAAAACATTCAGTACTTC	CASSSLDRGTTLAKNIQYF
many	TRBV6-5	NA	TRBJ2-1	TGTGCCAGCAGTTTTGGGGGGGGCCGCTCCTACAATGAGCAGTTCTTC	CASSFGGGRSYNEQFF
many	TRBV2	TRBD2	TRBJ2-1	TGTGCCAGCACGTGGCGGGAGAGCATCAATGAGCAGTTCTTC	CASTWRESINEQFF
many	TRBV9	TRBD2	TRBJ2-5	TGTGCCAGCAGCGCAGCTTTGGGACTAGCGAAAGAGACCCAGTACTTC	CASSAALGLAKETQYF
NA	TRBV10-3	NA	TRBJ1-2	TGTGCCATCAGTGGGTCTAAACAGCCTACCGGGACACCGGCCTATGGCTACACCTTC	CAISGSKQPTGTPAYGYTF
many	TRBV29-1	NA	TRBJ2-1	TGCAGCGTTGAAGGGAAACAGCCAACAATATACAATGAGCAGTTCTTC	CSVEGKQPTIYNEQFF
NA	TRBV6-6	NA	TRBJ1-2	TGTGCCAGCAGCTTTGACACTCGTAGCGGCTACACCTTC	CASSFDTRSGYTF
many	TRBV20-1	TRBD2	TRBJ2-1	TGCAGTGCCAGAGACTTGACTAGCCCCCCCAATGAGCAGTTCTTC	CSARDLTSPPNEQFF
once	TRBV20-1	TRBD1	TRBJ1-5	TGCAGTGCGGAGAGACCGGGACAGTTCTATCAGCCCCAGCATTTT	CSAERPGQFYQPQHF
NA	TRBV15	TRBD1	TRBJ2-1	TGTGCCACCAGCAGACCCCGCGGAGCAGGGGGCAATGAGCAGTTCTTC	CATSRPRGAGGNEQFF
NA	TRBV7-2	TRBD1	TRBJ1-5	TGTGCCAGCAGCTTAACAGGGGGCAGGAATCAGCCCCAGCATTTT	CASSLTGGRNQPQHF
few	TRBV18	NA	TRBJ1-5	TGTGCCAGCTCACCAAGTCTAGTTGGTTCCAGCGGAAATCAGCCCCAGCATTTT	CASSPSLVGSSGNQPQHF
many	TRBV20-1	TRBD2	TRBJ2-1	TGCAGTGCTAGGCCGGGACTAGCGGGCAAGTCCTACAATGAGCAGTTCTTC	CSARPGLAGKSYNEQFF
many	TRBV27	TRBD2	TRBJ2-5	TGTGCCAGCAGTTTCCGACAGGTAGCGGGAGGGAAAGAGACCCAGTACTTC	CASSFRQVAGGKETQYF
once	TRBV27	NA	TRBJ2-7	TGTGCCAGCAGTCAACCCCCCGCCTACGAGCAGTACTTC	CASSQPPAYEQYF
many	TRBV27	NA	TRBJ2-5	TGTGCCAGCAGTTTAGCGGACCCAACACAAGAGACCCAGTACTTC	CASSLADPTQETQYF